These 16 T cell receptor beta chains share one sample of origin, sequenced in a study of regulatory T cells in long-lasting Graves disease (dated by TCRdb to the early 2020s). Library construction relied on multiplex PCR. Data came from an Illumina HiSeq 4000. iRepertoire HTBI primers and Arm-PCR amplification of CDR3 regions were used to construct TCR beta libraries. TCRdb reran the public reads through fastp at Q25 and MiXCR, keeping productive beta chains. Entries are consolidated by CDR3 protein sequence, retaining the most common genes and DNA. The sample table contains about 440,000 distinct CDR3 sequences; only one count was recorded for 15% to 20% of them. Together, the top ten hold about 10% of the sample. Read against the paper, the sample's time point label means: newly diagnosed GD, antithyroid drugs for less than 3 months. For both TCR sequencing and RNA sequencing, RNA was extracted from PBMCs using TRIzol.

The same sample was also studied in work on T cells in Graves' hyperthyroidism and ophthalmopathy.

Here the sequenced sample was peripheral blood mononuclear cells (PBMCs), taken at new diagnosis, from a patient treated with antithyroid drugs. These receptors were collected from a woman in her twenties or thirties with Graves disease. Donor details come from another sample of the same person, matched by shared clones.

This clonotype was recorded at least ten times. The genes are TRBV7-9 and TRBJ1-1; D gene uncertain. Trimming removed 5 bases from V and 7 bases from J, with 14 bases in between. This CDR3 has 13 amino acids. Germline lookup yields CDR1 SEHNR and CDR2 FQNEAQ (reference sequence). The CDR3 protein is CASSKSRELEAFF. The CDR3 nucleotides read TGTGCCAGCAGCAAATCGAGGGAGCTTGAAGCTTTCTTT.

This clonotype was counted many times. CDR3 sequence (DNA): TGCGCCAGCAGCCAAGTTCGGATCTCCGCGGACAGGAGGGCGAACAATGAGCAGTTCTTC. Its translation is CASSQVRISADRRANNEQFF. The rearrangement uses TRBV4-1 and TRBJ2-1; possibly TRBD1 for D (7 bases). The V end was cut by 1 base, the J end by 5 bases, with 27 bases between. Looked up from germline, CDR1 is MGHRA and CDR2 is YSYEKL. There are 20 residues in the CDR3.

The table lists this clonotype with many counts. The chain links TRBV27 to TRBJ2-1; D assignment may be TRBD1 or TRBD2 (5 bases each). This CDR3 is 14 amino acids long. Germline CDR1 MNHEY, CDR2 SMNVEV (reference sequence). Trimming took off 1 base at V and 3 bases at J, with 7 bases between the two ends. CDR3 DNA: TGTGCCAGCAGTTTATTGGGACGCTACAATGAGCAGTTCTTC. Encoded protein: CASSLLGRYNEQFF.

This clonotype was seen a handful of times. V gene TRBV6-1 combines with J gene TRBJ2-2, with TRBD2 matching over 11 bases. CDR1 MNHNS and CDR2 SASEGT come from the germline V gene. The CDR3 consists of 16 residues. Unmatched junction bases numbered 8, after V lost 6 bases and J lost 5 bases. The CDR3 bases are TGTGCCAGCAGAAACCTAGCGGGAGGTTGGACCGGGGAGCTGTTTTTT. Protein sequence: CASRNLAGGWTGELFF.

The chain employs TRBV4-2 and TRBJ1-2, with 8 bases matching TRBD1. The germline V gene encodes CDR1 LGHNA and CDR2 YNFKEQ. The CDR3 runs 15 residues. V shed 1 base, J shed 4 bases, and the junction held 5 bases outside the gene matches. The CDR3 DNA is TGTGCCAGCAGCCAAGGATCGGGACAGGTCTATGGCTACACCTTC. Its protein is CASSQGSGQVYGYTF.

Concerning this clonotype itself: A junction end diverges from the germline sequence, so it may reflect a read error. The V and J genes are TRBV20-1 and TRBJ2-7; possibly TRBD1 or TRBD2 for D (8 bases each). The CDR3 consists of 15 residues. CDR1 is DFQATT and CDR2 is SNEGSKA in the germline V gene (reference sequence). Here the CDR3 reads CSAREAGQATYAQYF. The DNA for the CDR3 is TGCAGTGCGCGGGAGGCGGGACAGGCCACCTACGCGCAGTACTTC.

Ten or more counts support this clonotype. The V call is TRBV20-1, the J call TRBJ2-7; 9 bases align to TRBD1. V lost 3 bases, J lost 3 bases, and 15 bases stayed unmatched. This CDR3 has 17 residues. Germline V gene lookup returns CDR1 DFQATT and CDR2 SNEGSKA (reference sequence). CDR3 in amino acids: CSARSFLRDRADYEQYF. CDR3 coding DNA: TGCAGTGCTAGGTCTTTTCTCCGGGACAGGGCGGACTACGAGCAGTACTTC.

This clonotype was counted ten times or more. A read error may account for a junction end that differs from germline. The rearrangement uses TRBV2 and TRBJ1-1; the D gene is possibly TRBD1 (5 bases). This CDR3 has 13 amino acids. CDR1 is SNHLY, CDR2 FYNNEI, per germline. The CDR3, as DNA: TGTGCCAGCAAACAGGAAGTGAACACTGAAACTTTCTTT. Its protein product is CASKQEVNTETFF.

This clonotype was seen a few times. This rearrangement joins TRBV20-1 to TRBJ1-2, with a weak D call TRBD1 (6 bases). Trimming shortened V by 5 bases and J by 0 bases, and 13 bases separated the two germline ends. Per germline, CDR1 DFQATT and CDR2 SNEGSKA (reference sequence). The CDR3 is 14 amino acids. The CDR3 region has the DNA TGCAGTGCTCACCTGGGACAAGCTAACTATGGCTACACCTTC. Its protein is CSAHLGQANYGYTF.

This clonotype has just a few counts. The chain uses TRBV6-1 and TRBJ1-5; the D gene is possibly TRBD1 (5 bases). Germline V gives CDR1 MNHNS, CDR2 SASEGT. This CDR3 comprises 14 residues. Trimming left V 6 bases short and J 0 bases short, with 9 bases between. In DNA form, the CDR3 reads TGTGCCAGCAGACAGGTCTATAGCAATCAGCCCCAGCATTTT. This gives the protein CASRQVYSNQPQHF.

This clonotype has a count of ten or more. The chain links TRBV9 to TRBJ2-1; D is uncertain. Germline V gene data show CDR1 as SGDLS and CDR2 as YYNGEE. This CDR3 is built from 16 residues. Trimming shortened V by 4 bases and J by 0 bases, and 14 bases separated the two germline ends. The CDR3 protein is CASSLIRESSYNEQFF. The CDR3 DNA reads TGTGCCAGCAGCCTTATCCGCGAAAGCTCCTACAATGAGCAGTTCTTC.

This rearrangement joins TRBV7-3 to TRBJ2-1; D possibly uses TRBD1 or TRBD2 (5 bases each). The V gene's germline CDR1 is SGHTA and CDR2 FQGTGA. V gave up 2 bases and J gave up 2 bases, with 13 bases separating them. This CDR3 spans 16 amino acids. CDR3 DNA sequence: TGTGCCAGCAGCTTATTCCATGGGGGAACCTACAATGAGCAGTTCTTC. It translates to CASSLFHGGTYNEQFF.

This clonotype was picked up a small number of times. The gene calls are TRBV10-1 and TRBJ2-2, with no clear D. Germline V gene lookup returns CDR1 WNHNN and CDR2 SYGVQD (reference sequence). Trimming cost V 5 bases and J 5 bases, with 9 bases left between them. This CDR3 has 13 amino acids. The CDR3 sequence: CASSSGWTGELFF. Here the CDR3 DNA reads TGCGCCAGCAGTTCCGGGTGGACCGGGGAGCTGTTTTTT.

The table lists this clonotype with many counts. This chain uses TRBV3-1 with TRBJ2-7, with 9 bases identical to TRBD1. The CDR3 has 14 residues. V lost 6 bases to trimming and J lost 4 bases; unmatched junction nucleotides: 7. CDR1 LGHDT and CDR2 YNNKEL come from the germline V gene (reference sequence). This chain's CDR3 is CASSRQGVAYEQYF. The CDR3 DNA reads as TGTGCCAGCAGTCGACAGGGGGTGGCATACGAGCAGTACTTC.

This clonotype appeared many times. CDR3 sequence: CASSQTPGNTEAFF. CDR3 nucleotide sequence: TGTGCCAGCTCTCAGACCCCGGGGAACACTGAAGCTTTCTTT. The chain combines TRBV18 with TRBJ1-1; the D is unclear. Germline assignment: CDR1 KGHSH and CDR2 LQKENI. CDR3 length equals 14 residues. V was shortened by 6 bases and J by 1 base, with 12 bases between the two germline ends.

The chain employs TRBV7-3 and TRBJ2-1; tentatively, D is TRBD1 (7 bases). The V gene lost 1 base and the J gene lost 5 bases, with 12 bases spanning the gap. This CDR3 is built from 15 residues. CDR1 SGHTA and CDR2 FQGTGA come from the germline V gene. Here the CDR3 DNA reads TGTGCCAGCAGCTTAAGGGGGGACAGCAACAATGAGCAGTTCTTC. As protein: CASSLRGDSNNEQFF. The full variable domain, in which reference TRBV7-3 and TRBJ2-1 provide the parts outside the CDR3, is GAGVSQTPSNKVTEKGKYVELRCDPISGHTALYWYRQSLGQGPEFLIYFQGTGAADDSGLPNDRFFAVRPEGSVSTLKIQRTERGDSAVYLCASSLRGDSNNEQFFGPGTRLTVL.